These T cell receptor beta chains were read from a single sample in a study of PD-1 blockade in classical Hodgkin lymphoma. This table comes from immunoSEQ multiplex PCR, and its TCRdb copy is limited to in-frame clones, with some not included. The sample has approximately 12,000 clones, roughly 92% seen once. The source material was peripheral blood mononuclear cells (PBMCs), sampled at baseline. The receptors originated from a human donor with classical Hodgkin lymphoma. CDR3s include the opening cysteine and the closing phenylalanine or tryptophan. D genes are given only for firm matches. Size is stated for part of the rows, as once, few or many counts, or as a class when the clone is expanded.

d_gene	j_gene	v_gene	abundance	CDR3nt	CDR3aa
TRBD2	TRBJ2-7	TRBV18	once	TGTGCCAGCTCACCTAAGCGGGGGGGGTCCTACGAGCAGTACTTC	CASSPKRGGSYEQYF
NA	TRBJ2-2	TRBV6-5	NA	TGTGCCAGCAGTTGGTCCACCACCGGGGAGCTGTTTTTT	CASSWSTTGELFF
NA	TRBJ1-5	TRBV5-5	NA	TGTGCCAGCAGCCCCCGGTACAATAGCAATCAGCCCCAGCATTTT	CASSPRYNSNQPQHF
TRBD1	TRBJ1-2	TRBV27	NA	TGTGCCAGCAGTGACAGGGGACTCTATGGCTACACCTTC	CASSDRGLYGYTF
TRBD2	TRBJ2-3	TRBV5-1	NA	TGCGCCAGTAAAGCGGCGGGGGACACAGATACGCAGTATTTT	CASKAAGDTDTQYF
TRBD1	TRBJ1-2	TRBV18	NA	TGTGCCAGCTCATCTCATAAGACAGGGCACTACACCTTC	CASSSHKTGHYTF
NA	TRBJ2-4	TRBV5-1	NA	TGCGCCAGCAGGCGCGGGGGCAGGGTGTGGACAGACATTCAGTACTTC	CASRRGGRVWTDIQYF
TRBD1	TRBJ1-4	TRBV5-5	once	TGTGCCAGCAGCCGAGGACAGGATAATGAAAAACTGTTTTTT	CASSRGQDNEKLFF
NA	TRBJ2-3	TRBV30	once	TGTGCCTGGGCTTCGACAGATATGCAGTATTTT	CAWASTDMQYF
NA	TRBJ1-2	TRBV12-2	NA	TGTGCAAGTCGCGAGGAAATGACTCGAAAGACCTATGGCTACACCTTC	CASREEMTRKTYGYTF
NA	TRBJ1-5	TRBV19	NA	TGTGCCAGTAGTGACCAGAATCAGCCCCAGCATTTT	CASSDQNQPQHF
TRBD2	TRBJ2-3	TRBV7-3	NA	TGTGCCAGCAGCTTGGGTCTAGCGGGGGTCGCAGATACGCAGTATTTT	CASSLGLAGVADTQYF
TRBD2	TRBJ2-7	TRBV6-5	few	TGTGCCAGCAGTTACTCCGGGACTAGAGGATACGAGCAGTACTTC	CASSYSGTRGYEQYF
TRBD2	TRBJ2-3	TRBV10-3	NA	TGTGCCATCAGTGAACCGACTAGCGGGATAAAGGGGCGGGGCACAGATACGCAGTATTTT	CAISEPTSGIKGRGTDTQYF
NA	TRBJ2-1	TRBV5-1	NA	TGCGCCAGCAGCCCGGACAATGAGCAGTTCTTC	CASSPDNEQFF
NA	TRBJ2-3	TRBV5-1	NA	TGCGCCAGCAGCTTGGACGGGGCGACTAGCACAGATACGCAGTATTTT	CASSLDGATSTDTQYF
NA	TRBJ2-3	TRBV20-1	NA	TGCAGTGCCCCACCCGCAGATACGCAGTATTTT	CSAPPADTQYF
TRBD1	TRBJ1-5	TRBV4-1	NA	TGCGCCAGCAGCACTGGACAGGGGGCGGGCAATCAGCCCCAGCATTTT	CASSTGQGAGNQPQHF
NA	TRBJ2-7	TRBV27	NA	TGTGCCAGCCGATCTGCCTACGAGCAGTACTTC	CASRSAYEQYF
TRBD2	TRBJ2-1	TRBV27	once	TGTGCCAGCAGTCCGCTAGCGGGAGGGAGCTCCTACAATGAGCAGTTCTTC	CASSPLAGGSSYNEQFF
NA	TRBJ2-1	TRBV9	NA	TGTGCCAGCAGCTCCCGACCTTCCCGCGAGGAGCAGTTCTTC	CASSSRPSREEQFF
TRBD2	TRBJ2-2	TRBV6-5	NA	TGTGCCAGCGTTTCGACTAGCGGGAGAACCGGGGAGCTGTTTTTT	CASVSTSGRTGELFF
NA	TRBJ1-2	TRBV6-6	NA	TGTGCCAGCAGCCACGGACAGAACTATGGCTACACCTTC	CASSHGQNYGYTF
NA	TRBJ1-1	TRBV6-1	NA	TGTGCCAGCAGTGAAGTAAGAGACAGCACTGAAGCTTTCTTT	CASSEVRDSTEAFF
TRBD1	TRBJ2-1	TRBV4-1	once	TGCGCCAGCAGCCAAGATCGGACAGGGGGAAAGCCCAATGAGCAGTTCTTC	CASSQDRTGGKPNEQFF
NA	TRBJ2-7	TRBV5-4	NA	TGTGCCAGCAGCTTGGTGCAGGGGACAAACGAGCAGTACTTC	CASSLVQGTNEQYF
TRBD1	TRBJ1-1	TRBV4-2	NA	TGTGCCAGCAGACAAGGGTCAGGGGGCGATCGGAACACTGAAGCTTTCTTT	CASRQGSGGDRNTEAFF
TRBD2	TRBJ2-3	TRBV5-1	NA	TGCGCCAGCAGCGCCTCCGGGACTAGCGGGAGGGGGGTCACAGATACGCAGTATTTT	CASSASGTSGRGVTDTQYF
TRBD1	TRBJ2-7	TRBV29-1	few	TGCAGCGTAGGGACAGGGGTCTACGAGCAGTACTTC	CSVGTGVYEQYF
NA	TRBJ1-1	TRBV13	NA	TGTGCCAGCAATTACTCTCCCGGGACCTTAAACACTGAAGCTTTCTTT	CASNYSPGTLNTEAFF
TRBD1	TRBJ1-1	TRBV7-3	NA	TGTGCCAGCAGCTTAAAGGGAGGGGGCACGAGCACTGAAGCTTTCTTT	CASSLKGGGTSTEAFF